Listed below are T cell receptor beta chains from one sample, sequenced in a study of blood T cell repertoires in COVID-19. This table comes from immunoSEQ multiplex PCR, and its TCRdb copy is limited to in-frame clones, with some not included. The top ten hold approximately 12% of the sample, which has about 80,000 clones, approximately 80% seen once. The sample consisted of peripheral blood. The receptors were sampled from a man at least 80 years old with acute or convalescent COVID-19. Each CDR3 is given with its conserved first and last residue. D genes are given only for firm matches. The size field is filled for only some rows; it gives once, few, many or a size class.

j_call v_call d_call clone_size cdr3_aa cdr3_nt
TRBJ1-1 TRBV19 TRBD1 - CASIDRGEAFF TGTGCCAGTATCGACAGGGGTGAAGCTTTCTTT
TRBJ1-5 TRBV7-4 - - CASTYCRTDRNQPQHF TGTGCCAGCACCTATTGTAGGACCGACAGAAATCAGCCCCAGCATTTT
TRBJ1-5 TRBV5-1 - - CASSLDGGGNQPQHF TGCGCCAGCAGCTTGGATGGAGGGGGCAATCAGCCCCAGCATTTT
TRBJ1-1 TRBV6-6 TRBD1 - CASSYPTGVTNTEAFF TGTGCCAGCAGTTACCCGACAGGGGTCACGAACACTGAAGCTTTCTTT
TRBJ1-5 TRBV7-2 - - CASSLGQGGQPQHF TGTGCCAGCAGCTTAGGCCAGGGCGGTCAGCCCCAGCATTTT
TRBJ1-6 TRBV11-2 TRBD1 - CASSLEGTANSPLHF TGTGCCAGCAGCTTAGAGGGGACAGCGAATTCACCCCTCCACTTT
TRBJ1-2 TRBV5-1 TRBD1 - CASRAAGTDYGYTF TGCGCCAGCAGGGCAGCCGGGACAGACTATGGCTACACCTTC
TRBJ1-1 TRBV5-6 - - CASSLAGGLRNTEAFF TGTGCCAGCAGCTTGGCGGGGGGTTTAAGGAACACTGAAGCTTTCTTT
TRBJ2-5 TRBV20-1 - - CSASPQGWQETQYF TGCAGTGCTAGTCCCCAGGGTTGGCAAGAGACCCAGTACTTC
TRBJ1-3 TRBV9 - few CASSVGAGSGNTIYF TGTGCCAGCAGCGTAGGGGCAGGCTCTGGAAACACCATATATTTT
TRBJ1-1 TRBV6-5 - - CASSKLQGGWFEAFF TGTGCCAGCAGTAAGCTTCAGGGTGGCTGGTTTGAAGCTTTCTTT
TRBJ2-7 TRBV11-2 TRBD2 - CASSPRPGGYEQYF TGTGCCAGCAGCCCTCGACCGGGAGGGTACGAGCAGTACTTC
TRBJ2-7 TRBV19 TRBD1 - CASGTGPHYEQYF TGTGCCAGCGGGACAGGGCCCCACTACGAGCAGTACTTC
TRBJ2-7 TRBV18 TRBD1 few CASSPPQDRRPYEQYF TGTGCCAGCTCACCACCCCAGGACAGGAGACCCTACGAGCAGTACTTC
TRBJ1-3 TRBV11-2 - - CASSLGLAGNTIYF TGTGCCAGCAGCTTAGGCTTAGCTGGAAACACCATATATTTT
TRBJ1-5 TRBV2 - - CASSLTQGGNQPQHF TGTGCCAGCAGCTTAACTCAGGGTGGCAATCAGCCCCAGCATTTT
TRBJ2-3 TRBV10-3 TRBD2 once CAIRASGGTSDTQYF TGTGCCATCAGGGCTAGCGGGGGGACCTCAGATACGCAGTATTTT
TRBJ1-4 TRBV19 TRBD1 - CASSIRGQEKLFF TGTGCCAGTAGTATCAGGGGGCAGGAAAAACTGTTTTTT
TRBJ2-7 TRBV7-6 - - CASSIGHFYEQYF TGTGCCAGCAGCATCGGACACTTCTACGAGCAGTACTTC
TRBJ1-2 TRBV25-1 - - CASSAMGVGHGYTF TGTGCCAGCAGTGCCATGGGAGTCGGACATGGCTACACCTTC
TRBJ1-2 TRBV5-1 - - CASSSQGNGYTF TGCGCCAGCAGCTCTCAGGGTAATGGCTACACCTTC
TRBJ2-7 TRBV4-1 - - CASSQGGTPYEQYF TGCGCCAGCAGCCAAGGCGGGACTCCCTACGAGCAGTACTTC
TRBJ1-1 TRBV5-4 - once CASSFRQNTEAFF TGTGCCAGCAGCTTTAGACAGAACACTGAAGCTTTCTTT
TRBJ2-5 TRBV2 TRBD2 - CASSGGAWETQYF TGTGCCAGCAGCGGGGGGGCCTGGGAGACCCAGTACTTC
TRBJ1-6 TRBV5-6 TRBD1 once CASSTGTGSYNSPLHF TGTGCCAGCAGCACCGGGACAGGCTCCTATAATTCACCCCTCCACTTT
TRBJ2-3 TRBV10-3 - - CAISEVRDTQYF TGTGCCATCAGTGAGGTGAGGGATACGCAGTATTTT
TRBJ1-4 TRBV6-1 - - CASSEGGRGEKLFF TGTGCCAGCAGTGAAGGAGGCAGAGGGGAAAAACTGTTTTTT
TRBJ1-3 TRBV11-2 - many CASEPHSRGASGNTIYF TGTGCCAGCGAGCCGCATTCGCGGGGGGCCTCTGGAAACACCATATATTTT
TRBJ2-3 TRBV5-1 - - CASRFGTRANITSTDTQYF TGCGCCAGCAGATTTGGGACTCGAGCAAACATTACTAGCACAGATACGCAGTATTTT
TRBJ1-1 TRBV14 - - CASSQAPDRNTEAFF TGTGCCAGCAGCCAAGCCCCCGACAGGAACACTGAAGCTTTCTTT
TRBJ1-1 TRBV10-3 - - CAIKFTANTEAFF TGTGCCATCAAGTTTACAGCGAACACTGAAGCTTTCTTT
TRBJ2-7 TRBV19 TRBD1 - CASSARDRGMQYF TGTGCCAGTAGTGCCCGGGACAGGGGAATGCAGTACTTC
TRBJ1-1 TRBV5-5 - - CASSLRTVMNTEAFF TGTGCCAGCAGCCTTAGGACAGTCATGAACACTGAAGCTTTCTTT
TRBJ1-1 TRBV9 TRBD1 - CASSVGGQGGRTEAFF TGTGCCAGCAGCGTAGGCGGACAGGGGGGGAGGACTGAAGCTTTCTTT
TRBJ2-3 TRBV10-1 TRBD2 - CASSPLGGMSTDTQYF TGCGCCAGTTCCCCCCTGGGAGGGATGAGCACAGATACGCAGTATTTT
TRBJ2-7 TRBV6-5 TRBD1 - CASRAGTGAGSEQYF TGTGCCAGCAGGGCCGGGACAGGGGCGGGATCCGAGCAGTACTTC
TRBJ1-2 TRBV12-3/TRBV12-4 TRBD1 few CASSFAGGGYTF TGTGCCAGCAGTTTCGCAGGGGGAGGCTACACCTTC
TRBJ2-1 TRBV24-1 - - CATSDFGENEQFF TGTGCCACCAGTGATTTCGGGGAGAATGAGCAGTTCTTC
TRBJ1-2 TRBV25-1 - - CASSEMGGSNYGYTF TGTGCCAGCAGTGAAATGGGGGGTTCTAACTATGGCTACACCTTC
TRBJ1-5 TRBV7-2 - - CASSLDPHDRGNQPQHF TGTGCCAGCAGCTTAGACCCCCACGATAGAGGTAATCAGCCCCAGCATTTT
TRBJ2-3 TRBV19 TRBD2 - CASKTSGGTTDTQYF TGTGCCAGCAAAACCAGCGGGGGGACCACAGATACGCAGTATTTT
TRBJ2-7 TRBV2 TRBD1 - CASSNQGAYEQYF TGTGCCAGCAGTAACCAGGGGGCTTACGAGCAGTACTTC
TRBJ1-2 TRBV6-5 TRBD1 - CASSYRDRDGYTF TGTGCCAGCAGTTACCGCGACAGGGATGGCTACACCTTC
TRBJ1-1 TRBV15 - - CATSRDTEGYTEAFF TGTGCCACCAGCAGAGACACGGAGGGGTACACTGAAGCTTTCTTT
TRBJ1-5 TRBV6-5 TRBD1 - CASSPSTGLRQPQHF TGTGCCAGCAGCCCCTCGACAGGGCTGAGGCAGCCCCAGCATTTT
TRBJ2-2 TRBV7-3 - once CASSPSGGITGELFF TGTGCCAGCAGCCCTAGTGGCGGAATCACCGGGGAGCTGTTTTTT
TRBJ2-3 TRBV7-6 TRBD2 - CASSLGTSGVTDTQYF TGTGCCAGCAGCCTCGGGACTAGCGGGGTTACAGATACGCAGTATTTT
TRBJ2-3 TRBV6-6 TRBD2 - CASSLSGGATDTQYF TGTGCCAGCAGCCTTAGCGGGGGGGCCACAGATACGCAGTATTTT
TRBJ1-1 TRBV19 TRBD1 once CASSPRDRGIYTEAFF TGTGCCAGTAGTCCCCGAGACAGGGGGATTTATACTGAAGCTTTCTTT
TRBJ2-7 TRBV29-1 - - CSVVPVSSYEQYF TGCAGCGTTGTCCCCGTTAGCTCCTACGAGCAGTACTTC
TRBJ2-7 TRBV7-6 TRBD1 - CASSWTADRANDEQYF TGTGCCAGCAGCTGGACGGCGGACAGGGCCAATGACGAGCAGTACTTC
TRBJ2-2 TRBV18 - - CASSKELSGELFF TGTGCCAGCTCAAAGGAGCTCTCCGGGGAGCTGTTTTTT
TRBJ2-7 TRBV6-6 TRBD2 - CASREVDEQYF TGTGCCAGCCGGGAGGTTGACGAGCAGTACTTC
TRBJ1-4 TRBV5-8 TRBD1 - CASGRQGPFEKLFF TGTGCCAGCGGGCGACAGGGGCCCTTCGAAAAACTGTTTTTT
TRBJ2-1 TRBV10-1 - - CASSVSRGSSYNEQFF TGCGCCAGCAGTGTCTCCCGGGGGAGCTCCTACAATGAGCAGTTCTTC
TRBJ1-2 TRBV6-5 - - CASSYSRVSNYGYTF TGTGCCAGCAGTTACTCGAGAGTTTCTAACTATGGCTACACCTTC